This TCR beta chain was recorded in a study of T cells in Graves' hyperthyroidism and ophthalmopathy. With V trimmed by 5 bases and J by 4 bases, 10 bases remained unmatched. The length of the CDR3 is 17 residues. RNA transcripts served as the template for amplifying TCR beta CDR3 regions. HTBI primers were employed in a first-round RT-PCR of the TCR CDR3. TCRdb called the multiplex PCR reads again in MiXCR, with one record for every CDR3 protein. Of over 350,000 distinct CDR3 sequences listed, under 15% are singletons. Enrolled ophthalmopathy patients presented with a Clinical Activity Score of at least 3, a NOSPECS grade of at least 4, and disease duration under 3 months. Researchers barred patients who had uncontrolled infection, other autoimmune disease, pregnancy or lactation. Notes on the study in general: Patients with ophthalmopathy were separated from those with stable hyperthyroidism by a 13 V-J model. Blood also carried most thyroid clonotypes expanded above 0.001.

This clonotype was counted ten times or more. What it binds is unknown. The origin of this receptor is a man aged 18 to 29 with Graves' ophthalmopathy. Sequencing used blood. The V call is TRBV12-3 or TRBV12-4, the J call TRBJ2-5; 13 nucleotides match TRBD2. CDR3 coding DNA: TGTGCCAGCAGTATAACGGGACTAGCGGGACCAGGAGAGACCCAGTACTTC. This encodes CASSITGLAGPGETQYF.